What follows is one T cell receptor (beta chain) and its context. What it binds is unknown. This CDR3 has 16 residues. Germline V gene sequence: CDR1 LNHNV, CDR2 YYDKDF (reference sequence). J was trimmed by 8 bases and V by 3 bases; bases with no gene match: 9. This sample was taken from a study of shared clonotypes between healthy human individuals. Findings of the study overall: Among donors, sharing of clonotypes was expected to be affected by sequencing depth.

Original handling: ImmunoSEQ sequences covered only the junction and lacked quality scores; filtering therefore differed. TCRdb's table, derived via immunoSEQ multiplex PCR, lists solely in-frame clones and lacks some. V, J and clone size reflect that table, while D and trimming were determined from the DNA. The sample lists 2,100,000 or so clones, 90% to 96% occurring once. This receptor was obtained from a man younger than 30 in good health. Source material: naive CD4+ T cells sorted from blood. As for subset: CD45RA+ positively selected. The chain has TRBV15 and TRBJ1-4; TRBD1 matches 10 bases. The CDR3 loop reads CATSRGLDRGEEKLFF. Written as DNA, the CDR3 is TGTGCCACCAGCAGGGGCCTGGACAGGGGGGAAGAAAAACTGTTTTTT.